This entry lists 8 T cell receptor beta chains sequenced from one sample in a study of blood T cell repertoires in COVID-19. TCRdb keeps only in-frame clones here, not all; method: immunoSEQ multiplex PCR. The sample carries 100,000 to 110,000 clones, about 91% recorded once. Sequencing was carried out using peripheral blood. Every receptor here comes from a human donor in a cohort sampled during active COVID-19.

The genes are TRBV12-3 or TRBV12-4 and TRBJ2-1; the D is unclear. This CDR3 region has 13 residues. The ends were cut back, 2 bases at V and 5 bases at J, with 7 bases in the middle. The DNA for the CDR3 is TGTGCCAGCAGTTTACCAGTGAACAATGAGCAGTTCTTC. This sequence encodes CASSLPVNNEQFF.

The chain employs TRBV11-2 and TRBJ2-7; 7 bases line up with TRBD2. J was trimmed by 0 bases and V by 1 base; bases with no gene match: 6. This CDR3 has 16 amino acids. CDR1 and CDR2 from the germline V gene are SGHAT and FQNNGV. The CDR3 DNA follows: TGTGCCAGCAGCTTAGGGTCAGGCGGGAGCTCCTACGAGCAGTACTTC. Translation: CASSLGSGGSSYEQYF.

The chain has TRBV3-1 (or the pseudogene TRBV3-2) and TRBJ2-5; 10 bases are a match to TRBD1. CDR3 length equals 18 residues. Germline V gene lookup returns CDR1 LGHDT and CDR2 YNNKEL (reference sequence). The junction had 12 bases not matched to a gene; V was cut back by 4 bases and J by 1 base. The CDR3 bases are TGTGCCAGCAGCCCTCAGACAGGGGGCGGTCTACCCCAAGAGACCCAGTACTTC. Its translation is CASSPQTGGGLPQETQYF.

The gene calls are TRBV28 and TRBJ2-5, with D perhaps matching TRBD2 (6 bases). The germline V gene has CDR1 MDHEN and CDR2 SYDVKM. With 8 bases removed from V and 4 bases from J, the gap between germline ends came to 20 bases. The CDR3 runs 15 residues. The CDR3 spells CASGEPGTDIETQYF. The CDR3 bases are TGTGCCAGCGGGGAACCCGGGACTGATATAGAGACCCAGTACTTC.

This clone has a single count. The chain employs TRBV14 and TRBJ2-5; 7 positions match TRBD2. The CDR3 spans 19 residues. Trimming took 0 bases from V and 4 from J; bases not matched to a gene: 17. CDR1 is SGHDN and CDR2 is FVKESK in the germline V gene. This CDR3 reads CASSQERQSLSGIGETQYF. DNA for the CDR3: TGTGCCAGCAGCCAAGAAAGGCAGTCCTTAAGCGGGATAGGAGAGACCCAGTACTTC. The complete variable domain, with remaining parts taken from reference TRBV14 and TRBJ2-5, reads EAGVTQFPSHSVIEKGQTVTLRCDPISGHDNLYWYRRVMGKEIKFLLHFVKESKQDESGMPNNRFLAERTGGTYSTLKVQPAELEDSGVYFCASSQERQSLSGIGETQYFGPGTRLLVL.

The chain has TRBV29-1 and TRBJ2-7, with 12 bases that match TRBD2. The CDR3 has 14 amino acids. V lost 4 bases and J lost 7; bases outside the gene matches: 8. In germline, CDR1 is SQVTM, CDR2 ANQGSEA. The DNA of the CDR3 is TGCAGCGTTGCCGGAGGACTAGCGGGATTGGAGCAGTACTTC. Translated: CSVAGGLAGLEQYF.

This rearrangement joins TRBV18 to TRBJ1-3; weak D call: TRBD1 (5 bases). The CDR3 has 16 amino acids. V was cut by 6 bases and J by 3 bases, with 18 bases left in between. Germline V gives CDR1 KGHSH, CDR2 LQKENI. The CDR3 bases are TGTGCCAGCTCCCCCAACAGCGGGGGAGGTGGAAACACCATATATTTT. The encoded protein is CASSPNSGGGGNTIYF.

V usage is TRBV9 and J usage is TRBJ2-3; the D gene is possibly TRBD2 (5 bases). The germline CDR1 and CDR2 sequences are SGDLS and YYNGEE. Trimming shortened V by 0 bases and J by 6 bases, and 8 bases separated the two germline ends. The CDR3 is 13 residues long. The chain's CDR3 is CASSVDSGDTQYF. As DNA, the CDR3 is TGTGCCAGCAGCGTAGACTCGGGGGATACGCAGTATTTT. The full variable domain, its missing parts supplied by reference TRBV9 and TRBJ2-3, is DSGVTQTPKHLITATGQRVTLRCSPRSGDLSVYWYQQSLDQGLQFLIQYYNGEERAKGNILERFSAQQFPDLHSELNLSSLELGDSALYFCASSVDSGDTQYFGPGTRLTVL.